Sequencing of this T cell receptor (beta chain) was carried out in a study of T cell responses to AZD1222 COVID-19 vaccine. Study outcomes and limitations: When two AZD1222 doses had been given, Spike-specific TCR breadth and depth rose. Repertoires were obtained solely post-peak T cell response.

Sequencing used immunoSEQ multiplex PCR; TCRdb keeps in-frame clones, though not all of them. This sample has 120,000 or so clones, with about 85% found just once. The CDR3 has 18 residues. In germline, CDR1 is SEHNR, CDR2 FQNEAQ (reference sequence). Trimming removed 2 bases from V and 4 bases from J; junction bases left unmatched: 11. About this clone itself: Its specificity is unknown.

The chain is built from TRBV7-9 and TRBJ2-2, with 9 positions matching TRBD2. The source of this sequence is an adult in good health. The specimen comprised peripheral blood, sampled on day 0 of AZD1222 vaccination. CDR3: CASSLKGQLAGITGELFF. CDR3 nucleotide sequence: TGTGCCAGCAGCTTAAAGGGCCAGCTAGCGGGGATCACCGGGGAGCTGTTTTTT.